The T cell receptor beta chain described here comes from a study of control samples from healthy donors and cancer patients. Generated by immunoSEQ multiplex PCR, the TCRdb table keeps only in-frame clones and is missing some. The sample shows more than 65,000 clones, roughly 90% of them seen only once. CDR3 length equals 15 residues. The germline CDR1 and CDR2 sequences are MNHEY and SVGAGI. Between the trimmed V and J ends, which lost 6 bases and 0 bases, there was a span of 11 bases. The sequencing sample was made of PBMCs. V usage is TRBV6-5 and J usage is TRBJ1-4; no definite D call. This receptor was taken from an older woman with head and neck cancer. In nucleotides, the CDR3 is TGTGCCAGCAGGATTCGGGGAGCAACTAATGAAAAACTGTTTTTT. Encoded protein: CASRIRGATNEKLFF.